The 21 T cell receptor beta chains below all came from one sample that was sequenced in a study of T cell repertoires in cytomegalovirus infection. TCRdb fed the reads into MiXCR, producing one record per CDR3 protein. This table has approximately 500,000 distinct CDR3 sequences, about 15% appearing once. Sequencing used CD8+ T cells from PBMCs. These TCRs come from a human donor in good health (CMV status not recorded). Some clones in this sample may be carry-over from other donors' samples.

This rearrangement joins TRBV9 to TRBJ1-1, with 9 positions matching TRBD1. CDR3 size: 20 residues. Germline V CDR1 and CDR2: SGDLS, YYNGEE. V lost 4 bases, J lost 10 bases, and 29 bases stayed unmatched. As DNA, the CDR3 is TGTGCCAGCAGCATAGGACAGGGGAATACAGGTAGCCGGGGAACGCTTGGAGCTTTCTTT. Protein sequence: CASSIGQGNTGSRGTLGAFF.

Many counts were recorded for this clonotype. V and J are TRBV7-8 and TRBJ2-1; D may be TRBD2 (6 bases). This CDR3 comprises 15 residues. In germline, CDR1 is SGHVS, CDR2 FQNEAQ. The V end was cut by 4 bases, the J end by 5 bases, with 15 bases between. The CDR3 protein is CASSSGFGGDNEQFF. CDR3 sequence (DNA): TGTGCCAGCAGCTCGGGGTTCGGGGGAGACAATGAGCAGTTCTTC.

Many counts were recorded for this clonotype. This chain connects TRBV29-1 to TRBJ1-1; D ambiguous. Looked up from germline, CDR1 is SQVTM and CDR2 is ANQGSEA. The CDR3 loop spans 14 amino acids. The V end lost 3 bases, the J end lost 1 base, and 12 bases lay between the germline ends. The CDR3 here is CSVDSGQWNTEAFF. CDR3 DNA sequence: TGCAGCGTTGATTCCGGGCAGTGGAACACTGAAGCTTTCTTT.

The sample holds many counts of this clonotype. The chain carries TRBV6-5 and TRBJ2-1; TRBD1 matches at 9 bases. Germline loops: CDR1 MNHEY, CDR2 SVGAGI. The CDR3 loop spans 15 amino acids. Trimming removed 6 bases from V and 9 bases from J; junction bases left unmatched: 12. The CDR3 is CASSVPGQGRVEQFF. The CDR3 nucleotides read TGTGCCAGCAGCGTCCCGGGACAGGGACGGGTTGAGCAGTTCTTC.

Only one count was recorded for this clonotype. One end of the junction fails to match germline, which may point to a read error. The V call is TRBV7-6, the J call TRBJ2-1, with 7 bases identical to TRBD1. The germline V gene encodes CDR1 SGHVS and CDR2 FNYEAQ. This CDR3 region has 14 residues. This CDR3 is CASSLGSGGNEQFF. The CDR3 nucleotides are TGTGCAAGCAGCTTAGGGTCAGGGGGCAATGAGCAGTTCTTC.

As to this clonotype: This may come from a read error, since a much larger clone is one base off. The genes are TRBV11-2 and TRBJ1-3; D possibly corresponds to TRBD1 (5 bases). The CDR3 sequence is 18 residues long. Germline loops: CDR1 SGHAT, CDR2 FQNNGV. The CDR3 region is CANSRSYSSGSSGNTIYF. In DNA, the CDR3 is TGTGCCAACAGCAGAAGCTATTCCTCAGGGAGCTCTGGAAACACCATATATTTT.

This rearrangement joins TRBV27 to TRBJ1-2, with D possibly TRBD1 on 5 matching bases. This CDR3 comprises 15 residues. Germline CDR1 and CDR2: MNHEY and SMNVEV (reference sequence). V dropped 0 bases and J dropped 2 bases, with 10 bases sitting between them. The CDR3 DNA follows: TGTGCCAGCAGTTTATCTGGGGGGGAAAACTATGGCTACACCTTC. Protein sequence: CASSLSGGENYGYTF.

This clonotype was seen ten or more times. This rearrangement joins TRBV11-1 to TRBJ1-4; a possible D gene is TRBD1 (5 bases). CDR3 length: 19 amino acids. V lost 1 base and J lost 2, with 20 bases in between. Germline-derived CDR1 and CDR2 are SGHAT and FQDESV (reference sequence). The CDR3 sequence is CASSLDGDSLLTTNEKLFF. CDR3 bases: TGTGCCAGCAGCTTAGACGGTGACAGCCTCCTGACGACTAATGAAAAACTGTTTTTT.

The gene calls are TRBV20-1 and TRBJ1-3; 12 nucleotides match TRBD1. The CDR3 loop spans 18 amino acids. The J segment lost 5 bases and the V segment lost 3 bases, leaving 14 bases of the junction unmatched. In germline, CDR1 is DFQATT, CDR2 SNEGSKA (reference sequence). The DNA for the CDR3 is TGCAGTGCTAGGTCCCCCGGGACAGGGGGCTCGGATAGAAACACCATATATTTT. This sequence encodes CSARSPGTGGSDRNTIYF.

Concerning this clonotype itself: Given the absence of the conserved phenylalanine or tryptophan at the CDR3 end, a read error is likely. This rearrangement joins TRBV2 to TRBJ2-1; unclear D gene. Looked up from germline, CDR1 is SNHLY and CDR2 is FYNNEI. CDR3 length equals 12 residues. The V end lost 4 bases, the J end lost 5 bases, and 6 bases lay between the germline ends. CDR3 coding DNA: TGTGCCAGCAGTGTATCGGACAATGAGCAGTTCTTA. Its protein is CASSVSDNEQFL.

Comments on this clonotype: A read error may explain this, as a much larger clone is one base away. V usage is TRBV7-9 and J usage is TRBJ1-4; no reliable D call. This CDR3 contains 13 residues. Germline values: CDR1 SEHNR, CDR2 FQNEAQ (reference sequence). V was cut by 5 bases and J by 8 bases, with 12 bases left in between. DNA of the CDR3: TGTGCCAGCAGCCTCTCCAGAGCCGAAAAACTGTTTTTT. Its protein is CASSLSRAEKLFF.

The rearrangement uses TRBV6-6 and TRBJ1-1; TRBD1 aligns across 11 bases. The germline V gene has CDR1 MNHNY and CDR2 SVGAGI (reference sequence). The ends lost 7 bases at V and 5 bases at J; junction bases unmatched: 18. The CDR3 has 18 residues. The CDR3 reads CASILGYRDRGRKTEAFF. The CDR3 region has the DNA TGTGCCAGCATCCTAGGGTACCGGGACAGGGGGAGAAAAACTGAAGCTTTCTTT.

The chain has TRBV4-1 and TRBJ1-2; the D is unclear. From germline, CDR1 is MGHRA and CDR2 YSYEKL. V was pared by 1 base and J by 5 bases, with 11 bases between. CDR3 size: 14 residues. The CDR3 spells CASSQVLRLYGYTF. In nucleotides, the CDR3 is TGCGCCAGCAGCCAAGTCCTTAGGCTGTATGGCTACACCTTC.

This clonotype occurred a few times. The chain combines TRBV5-1 with TRBJ2-3; TRBD2 matches at 12 bases. This CDR3 is 15 amino acids long. Trimming took 4 bases from V and 4 from J; bases not matched to a gene: 4. The V gene's germline CDR1 is SGHRS and CDR2 YFSETQ. This CDR3 reads CASSKTSGGPDTQYF. CDR3 nucleotides: TGCGCCAGCAGCAAGACTAGCGGGGGCCCAGATACGCAGTATTTT.

A few counts support this clonotype. V and J are TRBV12-3 or TRBV12-4 and TRBJ2-7; 8 positions agree with TRBD2. The CDR3 runs 17 residues. V was pared by 2 bases and J by 1 base, with 10 bases of the junction left unmatched. CDR3 DNA sequence: TGTGCCAGCAGTTTATCCGGGACTAGGACGGTTTCCTACGAGCAGTACTTC. Amino acid sequence: CASSLSGTRTVSYEQYF.

This clonotype occurred a few times. The CDR3 coding sequence is TGCAGTGCTAGATTGCACCGAGCGGGACTACCGTACAATGAGCAGTTCTTC. It encodes CSARLHRAGLPYNEQFF. J is TRBJ2-1 and V is TRBV20-1; 7 nucleotides match TRBD2. Germline V lookup: CDR1 DFQATT, CDR2 SNEGSKA (reference sequence). The V gene end was trimmed by 2 bases and the J gene end by 4 bases; junction bases not matched to a gene: 14. The CDR3 contains 17 residues.

The sample holds a few counts of this clonotype. The rearrangement uses TRBV11-2 and TRBJ1-1, with D unresolved. The CDR3 totals 14 residues. V was clipped by 7 bases and J by 3 bases, with 15 bases between them. The V gene's germline CDR1 is SGHAT and CDR2 FQNNGV. CDR3 in DNA: TGTGCCAGCACCTCCGGGGTGCGAGACACTGAAGCTTTCTTT. It translates to CASTSGVRDTEAFF.

This clonotype was counted many times. V usage is TRBV7-6 and J usage is TRBJ2-5; D gene uncertain. The germline gives CDR1 SGHVS, CDR2 FNYEAQ. V dropped 1 base and J dropped 3 bases, with 9 bases sitting between them. The CDR3 length is 14 residues. In DNA form, the CDR3 reads TGTGCCAGCAGCTTAGGGTACCACGAAGAGACCCAGTACTTC. This translates into CASSLGYHEETQYF.

This clonotype was recorded a few times. The rearrangement uses TRBV5-1 and TRBJ2-7; no definite D call. The CDR3 has 13 amino acids. The germline V gene has CDR1 SGHRS and CDR2 YFSETQ. V was clipped by 4 bases and J by 6 bases, with 14 bases between them. For the CDR3, the DNA is TGCGCCAGCAGCCCGACGGTGCTCCGCGAGCAGTACTTC. Residues: CASSPTVLREQYF.

Many counts were recorded for this clonotype. This chain connects TRBV27 to TRBJ2-4; D unresolved. Germline lookup yields CDR1 MNHEY and CDR2 SMNVEV (reference sequence). The CDR3 is 13 residues long. With 3 bases removed from V and 3 bases from J, the gap between germline ends came to 6 bases. CDR3 in DNA: TGTGCCAGCAGTTTCAACCACAAAAACATTCAGTACTTC. Its protein product is CASSFNHKNIQYF.

The sample holds a few counts of this clonotype. This sequence joins TRBV5-6 and TRBJ2-1; D is tentatively TRBD1 or TRBD2 (5 bases each). V was clipped by 2 bases and J by 2 bases, with 11 bases between them. Germline V gene sequence: CDR1 SGHDT, CDR2 YYEEEE. The CDR3 runs to 15 residues. This chain's CDR3 is CASSFIGDAYNEQFF. Here the CDR3 DNA reads TGTGCCAGCAGCTTTATCGGGGACGCCTACAATGAGCAGTTCTTC.